This T cell receptor beta chain was observed in a study of T cells in women clearing cervical HPV infection. At the level of the study: Cases: HPV16-related CIN3 or worse on histology, a couple of invasive cancers. Overall study results and limits: Repertoire richness, not evenness, was significantly elevated in CIN3+ cases versus controls. Each sample's T-cell count was unknown, possibly confounding richness.

As concerns this clone: What it recognizes is unknown. The CDR3 extends 3 residues past the end of the read, so its final part is completed from the germline J gene.

The CDR3 is 12 residues long. The germline V gene encodes CDR1 SGHRS and CDR2 YFSETQ. Using immunoSEQ multiplex PCR, the repertoire was profiled, and TCRdb retains in-frame clones only, with some absent. The sample's table shows roughly 30,000 clones. The rearrangement links TRBV5-1 to TRBJ2-3; no definite D call. The sequencing sample was made of blood buffy coat. The source is a woman aged 18-70 years with a cervical HPV16 infection that either progressed to CIN3+ or cleared (not recorded which). The part of the CDR3 DNA that was read is TGCGCCAGCAGCGTAGATCAAGAGACG. Encoded protein: CASSVDQET. The CDR3, in full, reads CASSVDQETQYF.